This passage covers 21 T cell receptor beta chains from one sample sequenced in a study of cytomegalovirus exposure and HLA in healthy donors. The study ran its PCR with 60 Vbeta and 13 Jbeta primers. The data were produced by immunoSEQ multiplex PCR, yet TCRdb's version contains in-frame clones alone and is incomplete. The table shows over 90,000 clones, with nearly 65% occurring only once. Sequences were obtained from PBMCs. All receptors derive from a human donor in good health.

This clone turned up a few times. The rearrangement joins TRBV7-9 to TRBJ1-5, with a tentative D call TRBD1 (5 bases). The length of the CDR3 is 15 residues. Per germline, CDR1 SEHNR and CDR2 FQNEAQ (reference sequence). The V gene lost 3 bases and the J gene lost 0 bases, with 9 bases spanning the gap. CDR3 nucleotides: TGTGCCAGCAGCTTCAGACAGTATAGCAATCAGCCCCAGCATTTT. Protein sequence: CASSFRQYSNQPQHF.

CDR3 sequence: CASSLSGGYNEQFF. The CDR3 DNA is TGTGCCAGCAGTTTATCGGGGGGGTACAATGAGCAGTTCTTC. The chain recombines TRBV27 with TRBJ2-1; 7 positions agree with TRBD2. Germline V gives CDR1 MNHEY, CDR2 SMNVEV (reference sequence). Trimming at V came to 0 bases and at J to 4 bases, leaving 0 bases not matched to a gene. There are 14 residues in the CDR3.

This clone was seen a handful of times. The V gene is TRBV6-5, the J gene TRBJ1-3, with a weak D call TRBD1 (5 bases). V was cut by 5 bases and J by 0 bases, with 8 bases left in between. The CDR3 consists of 14 residues. Germline CDR1 is MNHEY and CDR2 is SVGAGI. The CDR3 reads CASSRQTSGNTIYF. Written as DNA, the CDR3 is TGTGCCAGCAGTCGACAGACCTCTGGAAACACCATATATTTT.

The chain uses TRBV6-1 and TRBJ1-6; D is undetermined. Germline CDR1 is MNHNS and CDR2 is SASEGT. Trimming took 2 bases from V and 0 from J, leaving 5 bases between them. This CDR3 is 15 amino acids long. The chain's CDR3 is CASSEYSSYNSPLHF. The CDR3 DNA is TGTGCCAGCAGTGAATATAGCTCCTATAATTCACCCCTCCACTTT.

This chain links TRBV28 with TRBJ1-1; a possible D gene is TRBD1 (6 bases). CDR3 length: 13 amino acids. Trimming took off 6 bases at V and 3 bases at J, with 11 bases between the two ends. Per germline, CDR1 MDHEN and CDR2 SYDVKM. CDR3 sequence: CASREQGYTEAFF. Here the CDR3 DNA reads TGTGCCAGCAGAGAACAGGGTTACACTGAAGCTTTCTTT. The variable domain in full, with the rest retrieved from reference TRBV28 and TRBJ1-1, is DVKVTQSSRYLVKRTGEKVFLECVQDMDHENMFWYRQDPGLGLRLIYFSYDVKMKEKGDIPEGYSVSREKKERFSLILESASTNQTSMYLCASREQGYTEAFFGQGTRLTVV.

The chain uses TRBV5-8 and TRBJ2-5; 7 bases match TRBD2. Germline values: CDR1 SGHTS, CDR2 YDEGEE. J was trimmed by 1 base and V by 1 base; bases with no gene match: 10. This CDR3 comprises 17 residues. The CDR3 spells CASSLFATGGLQETQYF. As DNA, the CDR3 is TGTGCCAGCAGCTTGTTTGCTACGGGAGGCCTCCAAGAGACCCAGTACTTC.

The rearrangement links TRBV28 to TRBJ2-1, with 7 nucleotides matching TRBD2. V gave up 6 bases and J gave up 9 bases; unmatched junction bases: 11. This CDR3 comprises 14 residues. Germline lookup yields CDR1 MDHEN and CDR2 SYDVKM. CDR3 region: CASRSSGQAREQFF. The DNA of the CDR3 is TGTGCCAGCAGATCTAGCGGCCAGGCTCGTGAGCAGTTCTTC.

About this clone: Other DNA sequences in this specimen translate into the identical CDR3. This chain joins TRBV4-1 and TRBJ2-2; 8 nucleotides line up with TRBD1. This CDR3 contains 16 residues. CDR1 is MGHRA, CDR2 YSYEKL, per germline. Germline trimming cut 1 base from V and 4 bases from J; bases unmatched to any gene: 5. The CDR3 is CASSQVARGPTGELFF. The CDR3 nucleotides are TGCGCCAGCAGCCAAGTAGCCAGGGGGCCCACCGGGGAGCTGTTTTTT.

This clone has a handful of counts. V usage is TRBV7-9 and J usage is TRBJ2-7; D unresolved. Per the germline V gene, CDR1 is SEHNR and CDR2 is FQNEAQ (reference sequence). Trimming cost V 1 base and J 6 bases, with 10 bases left between them. The CDR3 has 13 residues. The CDR3 sequence: CASSLDSLTEQYF. In DNA, the CDR3 is TGTGCCAGCAGCTTAGATTCACTTACCGAGCAGTACTTC.

V is TRBV7-9 and J is TRBJ1-1, with TRBD1 identical over 9 bases. Germline V lookup: CDR1 SEHNR, CDR2 FQNEAQ (reference sequence). V lost 4 bases to trimming and J lost 7 bases; unmatched junction nucleotides: 7. The CDR3 totals 14 residues. The CDR3, as DNA: TGTGCCAGCAGCTCAACCGGGACAGGGAATGAAGCTTTCTTT. It codes for CASSSTGTGNEAFF.

The chain employs TRBV6-5 and TRBJ2-1, with D maybe TRBD2 (5 bases). Germline V gene sequence: CDR1 MNHEY, CDR2 SVGAGI. There are 15 residues in the CDR3. With 4 bases removed from V and 0 bases from J, the gap between germline ends came to 10 bases. CDR3 DNA sequence: TGTGCCAGCAGTTTAGCGCTAAGCTCCTACAATGAGCAGTTCTTC. Amino acids: CASSLALSSYNEQFF.

The rearrangement uses TRBV30 and TRBJ2-5; D gene ambiguous. The CDR3 has 15 residues. Germline lookup yields CDR1 GTSNPN and CDR2 SVGIG (reference sequence). V dropped 1 base and J dropped 1 base, with 13 bases sitting between them. The DNA for the CDR3 is TGTGCCTGGAGTGATTTTGCGGCAGTCCAAGAGACCCAGTACTTC. Its protein product is CAWSDFAAVQETQYF. The variable domain in full, completed from reference TRBV30 and TRBJ2-5, reads SQTIHQWPATLVQPVGSPLSLECTVEGTSNPNLYWYRQAAGRGLQLLFYSVGIGQISSEVPQNLSASRPQDRQFILSSKKLLLSDSGFYLCAWSDFAAVQETQYFGPGTRLLVL.

The chain recombines TRBV2 with TRBJ1-2; a weak D match, TRBD1 (6 bases). In germline, CDR1 is SNHLY, CDR2 FYNNEI. The V end was cut by 10 bases, the J end by 4 bases, with 13 bases between. The CDR3 contains 12 residues. The CDR3 is CATGQRTYGYTF. The CDR3 DNA follows: TGTGCCACCGGACAGAGAACCTATGGCTACACCTTC. Drawing the rest from reference TRBV2 and TRBJ1-2, the complete variable domain is EPEVTQTPSHQVTQMGQEVILRCVPISNHLYFYWYRQILGQKVEFLVSFYNNEISEKSEIFDDQFSVERPDGSNFTLKIRSTKLEDSAMYFCATGQRTYGYTFGSGTRLTVV.

CDR3 in amino acids: CASSPGGLLVYGYTF. The CDR3 bases are TGTGCCAGTAGCCCAGGGGGCCTCCTCGTCTATGGCTACACCTTC. This sequence joins TRBV19 and TRBJ1-2, with 8 bases lining up with TRBD1. The CDR3 contains 15 residues. The V gene's germline CDR1 is LNHDA and CDR2 SQIVND (reference sequence). The V segment lost 6 bases and the J segment 4 bases; nucleotides outside the gene matches: 10.

The chain joins TRBV11-2 to TRBJ2-7; a weak D match, TRBD2 (6 bases). This CDR3 is built from 14 residues. V was pared by 5 bases and J by 4 bases, with 15 bases between. Looked up from germline, CDR1 is SGHAT and CDR2 is FQNNGV. The CDR3 sequence: CASSPREDSYEQYF. The CDR3 region has the DNA TGTGCCAGCAGCCCCAGGGAGGATAGTTACGAGCAGTACTTC.

This clone turned up a few times. CDR3 nucleotides: TGTGCCAGCAGGCCACTAGCGGGGGCCACAGATACGCAGTATTTT. Translated, it gives CASRPLAGATDTQYF. The chain is built from TRBV6-1 and TRBJ2-3; 11 bases fit TRBD2. The CDR3 totals 15 residues. Losses at the gene ends were 6 bases for V and 2 bases for J; bases not matched to a gene: 4. CDR1 is MNHNS, CDR2 SASEGT, per germline.

The chain carries TRBV11-3 and TRBJ2-5, with D unclear. The J call is doubtful: the DNA matches TRBJ2-7 better. The CDR3 is 13 amino acids. The germline CDR1 and CDR2 sequences are SGHNT and YENEEA. The CDR3, as DNA: TGTGCCAGCAGCTTAAGCTCTGCCTACGAGCAGTACTTC. Amino acids: CASSLSSAYEQYF.

The V call is TRBV4-1, the J call TRBJ2-7; TRBD1 agrees at 11 bases. The trim removed 1 base at V and 4 bases at J, leaving 3 bases unmatched. CDR3 length: 15 amino acids. Per the germline V gene, CDR1 is MGHRA and CDR2 is YSYEKL. The CDR3, as DNA: TGCGCCAGCAGCCAAGTAGGGACAGGGGGATACGAGCAGTACTTC. Translation: CASSQVGTGGYEQYF.

The rearrangement links TRBV5-4 to TRBJ2-7; D may be TRBD1 (5 bases). This CDR3 region has 13 residues. From germline, CDR1 is SGHNT and CDR2 YYREEE (reference sequence). Trimming removed 5 bases from V and 4 bases from J, with 13 bases in between. The CDR3 DNA follows: TGTGCCAGCAGTAAGGACACCAGTTACGAGCAGTACTTC. Encoded protein: CASSKDTSYEQYF.

Only a few counts were recorded for this clone. The chain has TRBV2 and TRBJ2-5; 7 bases are shared with TRBD1. The J call may be faulty, since TRBJ2-7 better matches the DNA end. The CDR3 sequence is 13 residues long. CDR1 and CDR2 from the germline V gene are SNHLY and FYNNEI. The CDR3 sequence is CASSADRTYEQYF. The CDR3 coding sequence is TGTGCCAGCAGTGCGGACAGGACCTACGAGCAGTACTTC.

This clone has more than one count but fewer than ten. CDR3 DNA: TGTGCCAGCAGTGAGTTAAGCCGAACGGGGGAGCAGTACTTC. The encoded protein is CASSELSRTGEQYF. The chain combines TRBV6-1 with TRBJ2-7, with D maybe TRBD2 (5 bases). Trimming stripped 3 bases from V and 7 bases from J, with 16 bases between. From germline, CDR1 is MNHNS and CDR2 SASEGT. This CDR3 has 14 residues.